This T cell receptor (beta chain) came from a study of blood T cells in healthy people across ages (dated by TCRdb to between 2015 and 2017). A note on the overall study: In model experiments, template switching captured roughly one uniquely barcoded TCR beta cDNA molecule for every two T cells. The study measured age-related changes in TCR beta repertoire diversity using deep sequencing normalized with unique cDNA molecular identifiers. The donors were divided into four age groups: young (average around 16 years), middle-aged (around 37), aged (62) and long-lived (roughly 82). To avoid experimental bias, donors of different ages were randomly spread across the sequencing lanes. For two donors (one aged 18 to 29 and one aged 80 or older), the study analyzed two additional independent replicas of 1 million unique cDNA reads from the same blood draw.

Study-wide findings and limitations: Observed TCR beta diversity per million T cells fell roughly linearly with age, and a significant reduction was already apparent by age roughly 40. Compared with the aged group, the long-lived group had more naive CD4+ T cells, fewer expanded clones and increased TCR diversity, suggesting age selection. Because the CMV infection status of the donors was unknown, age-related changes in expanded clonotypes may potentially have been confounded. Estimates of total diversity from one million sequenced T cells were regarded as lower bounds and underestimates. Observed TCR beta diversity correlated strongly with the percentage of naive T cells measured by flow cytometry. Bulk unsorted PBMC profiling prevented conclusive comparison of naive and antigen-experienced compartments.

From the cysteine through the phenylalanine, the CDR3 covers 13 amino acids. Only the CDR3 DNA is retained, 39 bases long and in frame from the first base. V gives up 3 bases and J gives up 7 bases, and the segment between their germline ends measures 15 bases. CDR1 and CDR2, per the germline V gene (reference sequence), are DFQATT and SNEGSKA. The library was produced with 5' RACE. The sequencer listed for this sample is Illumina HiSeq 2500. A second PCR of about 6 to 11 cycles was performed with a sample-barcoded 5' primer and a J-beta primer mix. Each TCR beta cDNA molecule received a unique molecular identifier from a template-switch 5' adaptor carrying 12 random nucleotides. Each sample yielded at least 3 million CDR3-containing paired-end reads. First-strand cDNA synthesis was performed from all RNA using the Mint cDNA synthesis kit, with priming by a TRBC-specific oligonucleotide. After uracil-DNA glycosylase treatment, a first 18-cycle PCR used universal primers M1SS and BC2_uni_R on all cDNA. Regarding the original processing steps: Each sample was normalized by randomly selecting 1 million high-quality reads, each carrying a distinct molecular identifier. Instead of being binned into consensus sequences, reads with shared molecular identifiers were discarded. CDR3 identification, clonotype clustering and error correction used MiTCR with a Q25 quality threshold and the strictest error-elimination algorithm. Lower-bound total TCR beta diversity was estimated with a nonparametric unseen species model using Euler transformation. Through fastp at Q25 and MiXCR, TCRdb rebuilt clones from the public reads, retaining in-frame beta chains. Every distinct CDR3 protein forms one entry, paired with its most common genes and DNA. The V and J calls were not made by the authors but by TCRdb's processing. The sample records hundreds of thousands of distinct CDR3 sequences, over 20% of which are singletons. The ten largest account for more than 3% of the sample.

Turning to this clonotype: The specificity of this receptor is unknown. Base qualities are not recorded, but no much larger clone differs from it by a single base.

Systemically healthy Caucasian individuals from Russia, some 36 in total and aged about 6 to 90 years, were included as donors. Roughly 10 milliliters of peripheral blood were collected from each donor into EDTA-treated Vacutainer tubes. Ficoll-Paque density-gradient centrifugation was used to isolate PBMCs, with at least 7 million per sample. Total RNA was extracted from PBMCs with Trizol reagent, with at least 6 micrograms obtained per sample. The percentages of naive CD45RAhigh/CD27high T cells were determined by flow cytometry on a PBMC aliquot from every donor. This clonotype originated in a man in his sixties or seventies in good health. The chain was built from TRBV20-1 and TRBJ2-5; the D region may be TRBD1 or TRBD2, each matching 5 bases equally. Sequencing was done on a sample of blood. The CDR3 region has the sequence CSASQTAAATQYF. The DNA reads TGCAGTGCTAGTCAGACAGCGGCAGCGACCCAGTACTTC.